Described below is a single T cell receptor beta chain sequence and its context. Authors' methods: Estimation of nucleated cell counts was performed using reference gene primer amplification. Clones were read by immunoSEQ multiplex PCR, and TCRdb kept only the in-frame ones, dropping some. The V and J calls and clone size are taken from that table; D and trimming were inferred from the DNA. Here the sample spans under 200,000 clones, 79% being singletons. Seattle cases were enrolled at active infection and followed longitudinally. These data are taken from a study of blood T cell repertoires in COVID-19. Study information: Whether acute or convalescent, the COVID-19 samples came from the United States, Italy and Spain. PBMCs, B-cell-depleted T cells, or T cells were the source of the cDNA or gDNA that made up the material.

The clonotype was recovered from a woman aged 40-49 years with COVID-19, enrolled during active disease. The sample was peripheral blood.

CDR3 protein: CASSRGRSSYEQYF. The CDR3 DNA reads TGCGCCAGCAGCAGAGGGAGGAGCTCCTACGAGCAGTACTTC. The chain is built from TRBV5-1 and TRBJ2-7; perhaps TRBD2 as D (6 bases). CDR3 length: 14 residues. Trimming shortened V by 4 bases and J by 0 bases, and 11 bases separated the two germline ends. Germline V CDR1 and CDR2: SGHRS, YFSETQ.